This T cell receptor beta chain was observed in a study of T cells expressing NK-cell markers. Study in general: Just one sequenced donor of eight was HCMV-seronegative, while seven were seropositive. Study-wide points: Where a handful of donors were concerned, these clonotypes also led the CD3+CD56-NKG2C+ fraction.

The V gene's germline CDR1 is SGHDT and CDR2 YYEEEE. The CDR3 has 14 amino acids. On this clonotype: What it binds is unknown.

TCRdb re-analyzed the 5' RACE reads; it lists each CDR3 protein once, without DNA. The table lists under 600,000 distinct CDR3 sequences. This clonotype was obtained from a woman in her 50s in good health. The rearrangement links TRBV5-6 to TRBJ2-1; the D call of TRBD2 rests on TCRdb alone, since no DNA is present to check it. Sequencing was performed on blood T cells: a sorted CD56 or NKG2C T cell subset, CD4+ or CD8+ T cells, or bulk PBMC T cells (not recorded which). CDR3 amino acids: CASSPSGRLGEQFF.